The clone carrying this T cell receptor (beta chain) appeared many times. RNA transcripts yielded amplified TCR beta CDR3 regions. The first round was an RT-PCR with HTBI primers, and the second round was a multiplex PCR. TCRdb reanalysed the multiplex PCR reads using MiXCR and keeps one entry per CDR3 protein. This table has roughly 400,000 distinct CDR3 sequences, 18% appearing once. This specimen comes from a study of Graves' ophthalmopathy and Graves' hyperthyroidism. The length of the CDR3 is 15 residues. Germline V gene data show CDR1 as MGHDK and CDR2 as SYGVNS. Deletions cut 3 bases from V and 3 bases from J, with 11 bases between.

This receptor was taken from a woman aged 18-29 years with Graves' ophthalmopathy. This chain links TRBV25-1 with TRBJ2-2; a possible D gene is TRBD1 (6 bases). The sequencing input was peripheral blood. The CDR3 DNA reads as TGTGCCAGCAGTGATCTAGGGGGTTACACCGGGGAGCTGTTTTTT. Its protein product is CASSDLGGYTGELFF.